Listed here are 15 T cell receptor beta chains from one sample, sequenced in a study of cytomegalovirus exposure and HLA in healthy donors. This PCR relied on a set of 60 Vbeta primers and 13 Jbeta primers. Measured with immunoSEQ multiplex PCR; TCRdb has only the in-frame clones, and not every one. The profile shows some 180,000 clones, 60% to 85% of them singletons. Sequencing was carried out using PBMCs. These receptors originate from a young man in good health and CMV-seronegative.

The chain combines TRBV7-6 with TRBJ2-1; D is unresolved. The length of the CDR3 is 15 residues. Trimming took off 5 bases at V and 2 bases at J, with 13 bases between the two ends. Germline CDR1 and CDR2: SGHVS and FNYEAQ. CDR3 sequence reads: CASSPYSHAYNEQFF. The CDR3 region has the DNA TGTGCCAGCAGCCCCTACAGTCATGCCTACAATGAGCAGTTCTTC. Drawing the rest from reference TRBV7-6 and TRBJ2-1, the complete variable domain is GAGVSQSPRYKVTKRGQDVALRCDPISGHVSLYWYRQALGQGPEFLTYFNYEAQQDKSGLPNDRFSAERPEGSISTLTIQRTEQRDSAMYRCASSPYSHAYNEQFFGPGTRLTVL.

The chain employs TRBV5-6 and TRBJ1-2, with D perhaps matching TRBD1 (5 bases). Trimming stripped 2 bases from V and 4 bases from J, with 9 bases between. Germline assignment: CDR1 SGHDT and CDR2 YYEEEE. The CDR3 totals 13 residues. The CDR3 bases are TGTGCCAGCAGCTTTCAGGGTAGCTATGGCTACACCTTC. It is translated as CASSFQGSYGYTF.

This clone was counted only a few times. CDR3 sequence: CASPKRGYGYTF. Written as DNA, the CDR3 is TGTGCCAGCCCCAAACGGGGGTATGGCTACACCTTC. The chain links TRBV2 to TRBJ1-2; TRBD1 is a possible D gene (5 bases). Germline V lookup: CDR1 SNHLY, CDR2 FYNNEI. The CDR3 is made up of 12 amino acids. V gave up 8 bases and J gave up 5 bases, with 12 bases separating them.

The chain combines TRBV28 with TRBJ2-7, with D possibly matching TRBD2 (6 bases). Germline loops: CDR1 MDHEN, CDR2 SYDVKM. Trimming took 11 bases from V and 7 from J, leaving 9 bases between them. The CDR3 has 9 residues. This CDR3 is CAGAGEQYF. The DNA of the CDR3 is TGTGCCGGGGCGGGGGAGCAGTACTTC.

V and J are TRBV7-3 and TRBJ2-2; the match to TRBD2 covers 13 bases. The J segment lost 0 bases and the V segment lost 5 bases, leaving 9 bases of the junction unmatched. Germline V gives CDR1 SGHTA, CDR2 FQGTGA. This CDR3 region has 19 residues. This CDR3 is CASSPRGLAGVTNTGELFF. CDR3 nucleotide sequence: TGTGCCAGCAGCCCTCGCGGACTAGCGGGAGTAACGAACACCGGGGAGCTGTTTTTT.

The genes are TRBV18 and TRBJ2-7; 7 bases match TRBD1. After removal of 1 base from V and 4 bases from J, the junction contained 7 bases not matched to a gene. There are 15 residues in the CDR3. In germline, CDR1 is KGHSH, CDR2 LQKENI. The CDR3 nucleotides are TGTGCCAGCTCACCACTTCCGGGACAGAAATACGAGCAGTACTTC. Its translation: CASSPLPGQKYEQYF.

This rearrangement joins TRBV5-5 to TRBJ1-3, with D uncertain. This CDR3 has 15 amino acids. V was cut by 1 base and J by 2 bases, with 10 bases left in between. Looked up from germline, CDR1 is SGHKS and CDR2 is YYEKEE (reference sequence). CDR3 region: CASSLYSQTGNTIYF. The CDR3 region has the DNA TGTGCCAGCAGCTTGTACAGCCAAACTGGAAACACCATATATTTT. The complete variable domain, with remaining parts taken from reference TRBV5-5 and TRBJ1-3, reads DAGVTQSPTHLIKTRGQQVTLRCSPISGHKSVSWYQQVLGQGPQFIFQYYEKEERGRGNFPDRFSARQFPNYSSELNVNALLLGDSALYLCASSLYSQTGNTIYFGEGSWLTVV.

This clone was seen more than once but under ten times. The chain uses TRBV5-1 and TRBJ2-5; 8 bases align to TRBD1. The V and J ends lost 4 bases and 2 bases, in that order; junction bases with no gene match: 4. Germline V CDR1 and CDR2: SGHRS, YFSETQ. The length of the CDR3 is 14 residues. The CDR3 DNA reads as TGCGCCAGCAGCCTGGGGGACAGGCAAGAGACCCAGTACTTC. This codes for CASSLGDRQETQYF.

The CDR3 here is CASKTPGQGLNEQFF. CDR3 DNA: TGTGCCAGTAAGACACCGGGACAGGGGTTGAATGAGCAGTTCTTC. This chain joins TRBV19 and TRBJ2-1, with TRBD1 matching over 10 bases. CDR1 and CDR2 (germline): LNHDA, SQIVND (reference sequence). The length of the CDR3 is 15 residues. J lost 7 bases, V lost 7 bases, and 10 bases had no gene match.

This rearrangement joins TRBV5-1 to TRBJ2-3; tentatively, D is TRBD2 (6 bases). This CDR3 has 12 amino acids. Germline V gene sequence: CDR1 SGHRS, CDR2 YFSETQ. Trimming took off 8 bases at V and 1 base at J, with 8 bases between the two ends. The CDR3 DNA sequence: TGCGCCAGTTGGGAGGGCACAGATACGCAGTATTTT. It yields the protein CASWEGTDTQYF.

This chain uses TRBV15 with TRBJ1-1; 8 nucleotides agree with TRBD1. Looked up from germline, CDR1 is LNHNV and CDR2 is YYDKDF (reference sequence). J was trimmed by 11 bases and V by 1 base; bases with no gene match: 15. The CDR3 has 16 residues. The CDR3 here is CATSRASGTGHSAAFF. The CDR3, as DNA: TGTGCCACCAGCAGAGCCTCCGGGACAGGCCATTCGGCGGCTTTCTTT.

The chain couples TRBV9 to TRBJ2-7; the match to TRBD2 covers 10 bases. The CDR3 sequence is 20 residues long. Germline V gene sequence: CDR1 SGDLS, CDR2 YYNGEE. Trimming cost V 3 bases and J 5 bases; bases outside gene matches: 23. For the CDR3, the DNA is TGTGCCAGCAGCGCCGCTTTAGGGTTGAGCGGGGGGGCCTTGTCCCACGAGCAGTACTTC. The encoded protein is CASSAALGLSGGALSHEQYF.

This sequence joins TRBV9 and TRBJ1-2; possible D gene TRBD1, 5 bases. The V end lost 3 bases, the J end lost 6 bases, and 15 bases lay between the germline ends. The CDR3 is 14 residues long. Germline assignment: CDR1 SGDLS and CDR2 YYNGEE. The CDR3 region is CASSGSGRPDGYTF. Written as DNA, the CDR3 is TGTGCCAGCAGCGGTTCAGGGCGCCCCGATGGCTACACCTTC.

V is TRBV25-1 and J is TRBJ1-1, with D possibly being TRBD1 (6 bases). CDR3 length equals 14 residues. CDR1 and CDR2 from the germline V gene are MGHDK and SYGVNS. V was clipped by 3 bases and J by 10 bases, with 18 bases between them. This chain's CDR3 is CASSDRGATWGAFF. CDR3 DNA: TGTGCCAGCAGTGACCGGGGGGCAACCTGGGGAGCTTTCTTT. Drawing the rest from reference TRBV25-1 and TRBJ1-1, the complete variable domain is EADIYQTPRYLVIGTGKKITLECSQTMGHDKMYWYQQDPGMELHLIHYSYGVNSTEKGDLSSESTVSRIRTEHFPLTLESARPSHTSQYLCASSDRGATWGAFFGQGTRLTVV.

The rearrangement uses TRBV18 and TRBJ2-2, with D possibly TRBD1 on 6 matching bases. With 4 bases removed from V and 7 bases from J, the gap between germline ends came to 13 bases. The CDR3 sequence is 14 residues long. From germline, CDR1 is KGHSH and CDR2 LQKENI. The CDR3 DNA reads TGTGCCAGCTCACTCTGGACAGATAACGGGGAGCTGTTTTTT. This gives the protein CASSLWTDNGELFF.